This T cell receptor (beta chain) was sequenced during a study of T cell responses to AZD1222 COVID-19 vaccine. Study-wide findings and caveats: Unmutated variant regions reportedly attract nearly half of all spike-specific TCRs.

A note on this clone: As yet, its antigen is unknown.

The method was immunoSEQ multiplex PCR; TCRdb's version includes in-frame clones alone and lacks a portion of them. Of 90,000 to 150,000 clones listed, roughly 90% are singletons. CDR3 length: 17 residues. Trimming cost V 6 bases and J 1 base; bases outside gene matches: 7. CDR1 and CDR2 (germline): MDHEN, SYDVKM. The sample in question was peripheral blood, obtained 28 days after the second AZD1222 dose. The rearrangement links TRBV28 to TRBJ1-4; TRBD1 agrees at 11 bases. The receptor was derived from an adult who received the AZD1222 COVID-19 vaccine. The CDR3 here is CASRARTGGLTNEKLFF. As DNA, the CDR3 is TGTGCCAGCAGGGCTAGGACAGGGGGCTTAACTAATGAAAAACTGTTTTTT. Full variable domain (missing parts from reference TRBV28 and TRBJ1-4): DVKVTQSSRYLVKRTGEKVFLECVQDMDHENMFWYRQDPGLGLRLIYFSYDVKMKEKGDIPEGYSVSREKKERFSLILESASTNQTSMYLCASRARTGGLTNEKLFFGSGTQLSVL.